This passage covers 26 T cell receptor beta chains from one sample sequenced in a study of CXCR3-negative and CXCR3-positive naive CD8 T cells. UMI-labeled 5' RACE yielded the TRB cDNA libraries. TCRdb reworked the 5' RACE reads into one entry per CDR3 protein, no DNA. Its table lists about 130,000 distinct CDR3 sequences. Sequenced: naive CXCR3- CD8+ T cells from blood. The subset: CD45RO-CCR7+CD27+CD95- naive CD8+ T cells lacking CXCR3 (TNR3-). Receptor source: a human donor in good health. Some clones in this sample may be carry-over from other donors' samples.

CDR3 protein: CASSDRALYEQYF. The chain recombines TRBV2 with TRBJ2-7; TCRdb's D call, TRBD2, is unchecked because there is no DNA. The CDR3 sequence is 13 residues long. From germline, CDR1 is SNHLY and CDR2 FYNNEI.

The rearrangement uses TRBV28 and TRBJ1-3. Germline CDR1 reads MDHEN; CDR2 reads SYDVKM. The CDR3 has 15 amino acids. The CDR3 protein is CASSPRQGPGNTIYF.

The chain couples TRBV12-3 or TRBV12-4 to TRBJ2-5; TCRdb calls TRBD2, which cannot be checked without DNA. The CDR3 contains 16 residues. The CDR3 loop is CASSRTSGRMLETQYF.

The chain combines TRBV7-8 with TRBJ2-1. There are 12 residues in the CDR3. The germline CDR1 and CDR2 sequences are SGHVS and FQNEAQ. The CDR3 sequence: CASSPYLGEQFF.

The chain has TRBV7-3 and TRBJ2-1; no DNA is available, so the TRBD1 call from TCRdb remains unchecked. The germline CDR1 and CDR2 sequences are SGHTA and FQGTGA. This CDR3 contains 16 residues. CDR3 amino acids: CASSPRGQSSYNEQFF.

J is TRBJ2-2 and V is TRBV9; the D gene TCRdb calls, TRBD1, cannot be checked with no DNA. The CDR3 totals 18 residues. Germline V lookup: CDR1 SGDLS, CDR2 YYNGEE. CDR3 protein: CASSTPRWGRGEAGELFF.

This rearrangement joins TRBV19 to TRBJ2-7; TCRdb's D gene call, TRBD1, goes unchecked for lack of DNA. Germline lookup yields CDR1 LNHDA and CDR2 SQIVND (reference sequence). CDR3 length: 16 residues. CDR3 in amino acids: CASSETFGTGYYEQYF.

The rearrangement joins TRBV12-3 or TRBV12-4 to TRBJ2-7; TCRdb gives TRBD1 as the D gene, but with no DNA this cannot be confirmed. The CDR3 runs 13 residues. The CDR3: CASSDGQAYEQYF.

This chain connects TRBV29-1 to TRBJ1-1. The CDR3 is 11 residues long. CDR1 SQVTM and CDR2 ANQGSEA come from the germline V gene. This chain's CDR3 is CSGEPNTEAFF.

The rearrangement links TRBV7-9 to TRBJ2-7. Germline V gene sequence: CDR1 SEHNR, CDR2 FQNEAQ (reference sequence). This CDR3 contains 14 residues. The CDR3 region is CASSSVRRSYEQYF.

This chain's CDR3 is CASSLLPLSIWEGLGTDTQYF. The chain links TRBV28 to TRBJ2-3; TCRdb gives TRBD2 as the D gene, but with no DNA this cannot be confirmed. The CDR3 contains 21 residues. Germline CDR1 is MDHEN and CDR2 is SYDVKM. Variable domain in full (rest from reference TRBV28 and TRBJ2-3): DVKVTQSSRYLVKRTGEKVFLECVQDMDHENMFWYRQDPGLGLRLIYFSYDVKMKEKGDIPEGYSVSREKKERFSLILESASTNQTSMYLCASSLLPLSIWEGLGTDTQYFGPGTRLTVL.

The chain recombines TRBV5-1 with TRBJ2-7; TCRdb's D call, TRBD1, is unchecked because there is no DNA. Germline V gene data show CDR1 as SGHRS and CDR2 as YFSETQ. This CDR3 comprises 14 residues. The CDR3 loop reads CASSPRTGGNEQYF.

This CDR3 reads CASSQEPRLAGTYEQYF. V gene TRBV4-1 combines with J gene TRBJ2-7; TCRdb's D call, TRBD2, is unchecked because there is no DNA. CDR3 length: 17 amino acids. Germline V gene lookup returns CDR1 MGHRA and CDR2 YSYEKL.

The chain combines TRBV6-2 or TRBV6-3 with TRBJ2-1; lacking DNA, the TRBD1 call made by TCRdb goes unchecked. Germline CDR1 and CDR2: MNHEY and SVGEGT. CDR3 length equals 15 residues. The CDR3 reads CASRGDRGLYNEQFF.

V is TRBV7-8 and J is TRBJ2-1; TCRdb's D call, TRBD2, is unchecked because there is no DNA. The CDR3 length is 17 residues. Germline values: CDR1 SGHVS, CDR2 FQNEAQ. The CDR3 loop reads CASSALGTSGPYNEQFF.

The CDR3: CATSRTSGNERQFF. The chain is built from TRBV15 and TRBJ2-1; TCRdb returns TRBD2, unconfirmable since there is no DNA. The CDR3 is made up of 14 amino acids. Per the germline V gene, CDR1 is LNHNV and CDR2 is YYDKDF (reference sequence).

J is TRBJ2-6 and V is TRBV28; TCRdb proposes TRBD1, but this gene call is untestable without DNA. This CDR3 is 16 amino acids long. Germline CDR1 MDHEN, CDR2 SYDVKM. This CDR3 is CASSFQQGIGANVLTF.

The rearrangement links TRBV30 to TRBJ1-1. Per germline, CDR1 GTSNPN and CDR2 SVGIG (reference sequence). The CDR3 consists of 12 residues. Here the CDR3 reads CAWSPAVAEAFF.

The V gene is TRBV20-1, the J gene TRBJ2-3; absent DNA, TCRdb's TRBD2 call cannot be checked. CDR1 and CDR2 (germline): DFQATT, SNEGSKA (reference sequence). The CDR3 has 15 residues. The CDR3 sequence is CSATGTSGGTDTQYF.

This chain uses TRBV7-6 with TRBJ1-4. The CDR3 consists of 11 residues. Germline V gene sequence: CDR1 SGHVS, CDR2 FNYEAQ. The CDR3 spells CASSANEKLFF. Supplemented by reference TRBV7-6 and TRBJ1-4, the full variable domain reads GAGVSQSPRYKVTKRGQDVALRCDPISGHVSLYWYRQALGQGPEFLTYFNYEAQQDKSGLPNDRFSAERPEGSISTLTIQRTEQRDSAMYRCASSANEKLFFGSGTQLSVL.

The chain is built from TRBV24-1 and TRBJ2-7. CDR1 KGHDR and CDR2 SFDVKD come from the germline V gene. The CDR3 totals 13 residues. CDR3 amino acids: CATSDLQTVYPYF.

The J gene is TRBJ2-7, the V gene TRBV6-5; TCRdb reports TRBD1, a call that lacks DNA to check it against. Germline assignment: CDR1 MNHEY and CDR2 SVGAGI. The CDR3 covers 12 residues. This CDR3 is CASDAPPYEQYF.

V gene TRBV4-1 combines with J gene TRBJ2-6. This CDR3 spans 17 amino acids. Germline lookup yields CDR1 MGHRA and CDR2 YSYEKL. This CDR3 reads CASSQDSQASGANVLTF.

The chain links TRBV15 to TRBJ2-3; TCRdb designates TRBD1, a call that cannot be tested without DNA. The CDR3 is 15 residues long. Germline V lookup: CDR1 LNHNV, CDR2 YYDKDF (reference sequence). The CDR3 here is CATSKGQGDTDTQYF.

This chain connects TRBV28 to TRBJ1-5; there is no DNA to check the TCRdb D call of TRBD1. Germline CDR1 MDHEN, CDR2 SYDVKM. The CDR3 length is 14 residues. The CDR3 is CASSPPYGLSKGHF.

The chain uses TRBV12-3 or TRBV12-4 and TRBJ2-1; TCRdb calls TRBD2, which cannot be checked without DNA. This CDR3 contains 20 residues. The CDR3 here is CASSLLPASGVGSSYNEQFF.